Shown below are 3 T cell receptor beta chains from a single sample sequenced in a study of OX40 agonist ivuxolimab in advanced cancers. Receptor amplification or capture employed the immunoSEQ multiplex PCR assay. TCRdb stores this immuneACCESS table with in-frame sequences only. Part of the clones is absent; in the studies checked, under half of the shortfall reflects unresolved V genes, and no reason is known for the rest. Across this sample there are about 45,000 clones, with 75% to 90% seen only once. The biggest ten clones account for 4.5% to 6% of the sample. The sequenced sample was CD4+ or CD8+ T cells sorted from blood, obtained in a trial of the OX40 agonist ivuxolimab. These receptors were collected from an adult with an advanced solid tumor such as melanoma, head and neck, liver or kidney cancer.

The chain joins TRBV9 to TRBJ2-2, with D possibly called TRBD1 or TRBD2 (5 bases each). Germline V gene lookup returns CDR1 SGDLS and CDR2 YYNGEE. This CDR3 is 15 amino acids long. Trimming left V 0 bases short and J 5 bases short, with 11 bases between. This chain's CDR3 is CASSVAGWGTGELFF. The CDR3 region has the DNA TGTGCCAGCAGCGTAGCGGGGTGGGGGACCGGGGAGCTGTTTTTT.

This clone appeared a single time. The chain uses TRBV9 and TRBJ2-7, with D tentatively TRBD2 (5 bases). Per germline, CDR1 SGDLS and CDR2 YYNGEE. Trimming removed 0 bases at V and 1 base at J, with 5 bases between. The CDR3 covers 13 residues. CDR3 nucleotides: TGTGCCAGCAGCGTAGGACTATCCTACGAGCAGTACTTC. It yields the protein CASSVGLSYEQYF.

CDR3 DNA: TGTGCCAGCAGCTCCCGTGGGAAAGAGACCCAGTACTTC. Protein sequence: CASSSRGKETQYF. The genes are TRBV7-3 and TRBJ2-5; D is uncertain. CDR1 is SGHTA, CDR2 FQGTGA, per germline. V dropped 4 bases and J dropped 3 bases, with 9 bases sitting between them. The CDR3 length is 13 residues.